These 30 T cell receptor beta chains were sequenced from one sample in a study of T cell responses to AZD1222 COVID-19 vaccine. Sequencing used immunoSEQ multiplex PCR; TCRdb keeps in-frame clones, though not all of them. This table has 130,000 to 150,000 clones, under 95% appearing once. The source was peripheral blood, collected on day 0 of MenACWY control vaccination. The receptors were gathered from an adult in good health.

The genes are TRBV7-9 and TRBJ2-2; 7 nucleotides line up with TRBD2. With V trimmed by 2 bases and J by 7 bases, 10 bases remained unmatched. This CDR3 region has 16 residues. Germline loops: CDR1 SEHNR, CDR2 FQNEAQ (reference sequence). The CDR3 nucleotides read TGTGCCAGCAGCTTACGGCGGGGGAGGTTGAGCGGGGAGCTGTTTTTT. Translated, it gives CASSLRRGRLSGELFF.

The chain is built from TRBV7-9 and TRBJ1-2, with a tentative D call TRBD1 (6 bases). Trimming took off 4 bases at V and 5 bases at J, with 14 bases between the two ends. Germline V gene sequence: CDR1 SEHNR, CDR2 FQNEAQ (reference sequence). This CDR3 region has 14 residues. CDR3: CASSSPDRTYGYTF. Written as DNA, the CDR3 is TGTGCCAGCAGCTCTCCGGACAGAACTTATGGCTACACCTTC.

The chain has TRBV12-5 and TRBJ2-5; D not certain. The V gene's germline CDR1 is LGHNT and CDR2 FRNRAP. V lost 5 bases to trimming and J lost 2 bases, with 21 bases between them. The CDR3 extends over 17 amino acids. The CDR3 loop is CASGTFPSSGPQETQYF. The CDR3 region has the DNA TGTGCTAGTGGTACCTTCCCGAGTAGTGGACCACAAGAGACCCAGTACTTC.

CDR3 loop: CASSARQGVSTEAFF. In DNA form, the CDR3 reads TGCGCCAGCAGCGCAAGACAGGGGGTTTCCACTGAAGCTTTCTTT. The V call is TRBV5-1, the J call TRBJ1-1, with TRBD1 identical over 9 bases. The CDR3 runs to 15 residues. After removal of 4 bases from V and 4 bases from J, the junction contained 8 bases not matched to a gene. Per germline, CDR1 SGHRS and CDR2 YFSETQ.

The chain couples TRBV7-8 to TRBJ1-1, with 7 bases matching TRBD1. With 5 bases clipped from V and 4 bases from J, the junction kept 7 bases outside the gene matches. The CDR3 has 14 amino acids. CDR1 SGHVS and CDR2 FQNEAQ come from the germline V gene. The CDR3 protein is CASSHMRDSTEAFF. In DNA, the CDR3 is TGTGCCAGCAGCCACATGCGGGACAGCACTGAAGCTTTCTTT.

J is TRBJ1-4 and V is TRBV9; D is perhaps TRBD1 (5 bases). The CDR3 is made up of 15 amino acids. Germline V lookup: CDR1 SGDLS, CDR2 YYNGEE. V was cut by 6 bases and J by 2 bases, with 14 bases left in between. The CDR3 loop reads CASTPGGVTNEKLFF. Here the CDR3 DNA reads TGTGCCAGCACCCCGGGGGGGGTTACTAATGAAAAACTGTTTTTT.

V gene TRBV5-1 combines with J gene TRBJ1-1, with a possible D match to TRBD1 (5 bases). Per germline, CDR1 SGHRS and CDR2 YFSETQ. V was shortened by 4 bases and J by 7 bases, with 17 bases between the two germline ends. The CDR3 is 14 amino acids. This CDR3 is CASSPAPGRGEAFF. The CDR3 DNA reads as TGCGCCAGCAGCCCCGCACCGGGTAGGGGTGAAGCTTTCTTT.

The V gene is TRBV27, the J gene TRBJ1-2; 7 bases match TRBD1. With V trimmed by 2 bases and J by 4 bases, 4 bases remained unmatched. The CDR3 length is 14 residues. Germline V CDR1 and CDR2: MNHEY, SMNVEV (reference sequence). The CDR3: CASSLGRGGYGYTF. As DNA, the CDR3 is TGTGCCAGCAGTTTAGGCAGGGGGGGCTATGGCTACACCTTC.

This clone appeared a few times. The chain links TRBV20-1 to TRBJ1-4; D is unclear. Deletions cut 5 bases from V and 3 bases from J, with 4 bases between. Germline CDR1 DFQATT, CDR2 SNEGSKA (reference sequence). The CDR3 is 11 residues long. The CDR3 sequence is CSAGANEKLFF. The CDR3 nucleotides read TGCAGTGCTGGGGCTAATGAAAAACTGTTTTTT.

V and J are TRBV4-1 and TRBJ1-3; D is unclear. V was clipped by 3 bases and J by 0 bases, with 12 bases between them. CDR1 is MGHRA and CDR2 is YSYEKL in the germline V gene. The CDR3 runs to 16 residues. The CDR3 region is CASSHPTVDSGNTIYF. CDR3 nucleotides: TGCGCCAGCAGCCACCCTACAGTGGACTCTGGAAACACCATATATTTT.

This rearrangement joins TRBV6-1 to TRBJ1-5, with a possible D match to TRBD1 (5 bases). This CDR3 is built from 17 residues. Germline CDR1 and CDR2: MNHNS and SASEGT. V was trimmed by 2 bases and J by 1 base, leaving 15 bases between them. The CDR3 loop is CASSEIGVIGSNQPQHF. CDR3 coding DNA: TGTGCCAGCAGTGAAATAGGGGTTATCGGAAGCAATCAGCCCCAGCATTTT.

The chain has TRBV5-1 and TRBJ1-4, with a possible D match to TRBD1 (5 bases). This CDR3 has 13 residues. Germline CDR1 reads SGHRS; CDR2 reads YFSETQ. V lost 0 bases to trimming and J lost 5 bases, with 5 bases between them. CDR3 region: CASSLAGNEKLFF. In DNA, the CDR3 is TGCGCCAGCAGCTTGGCAGGGAATGAAAAACTGTTTTTT. The full variable domain, with the rest looked up from reference TRBV5-1 and TRBJ1-4, is KAGVTQTPRYLIKTRGQQVTLSCSPISGHRSVSWYQQTPGQGLQFLFEYFSETQRNKGNFPGRFSGRQFSNSRSEMNVSTLELGDSALYLCASSLAGNEKLFFGSGTQLSVL.

The CDR3 here is CASSDVVWRGDGYTF. DNA for the CDR3: TGTGCCAGCAGTGACGTCGTGTGGAGGGGGGATGGCTACACCTTC. This chain uses TRBV6-1 with TRBJ1-2, with a weak D call TRBD1 (6 bases). V was clipped by 3 bases and J by 6 bases, with 17 bases between them. The CDR3 is 15 amino acids. Germline CDR1 is MNHNS and CDR2 is SASEGT.

The chain couples TRBV5-1 to TRBJ2-7; TRBD2 agrees at 9 bases. Trimming removed 1 base from V and 0 bases from J; junction bases left unmatched: 11. The CDR3 has 18 residues. From germline, CDR1 is SGHRS and CDR2 YFSETQ. DNA for the CDR3: TGCGCCAGCAGCTTGCCGGGACTAGCAGCGGGTTTCTCCTACGAGCAGTACTTC. Translated, it gives CASSLPGLAAGFSYEQYF.

The chain links TRBV5-1 to TRBJ2-7; D possibly corresponds to TRBD2 (5 bases). The CDR3 spans 14 residues. V was pared by 4 bases and J by 7 bases, with 18 bases between. Looked up from germline, CDR1 is SGHRS and CDR2 is YFSETQ. The CDR3 DNA reads as TGCGCCAGCAGCCCGACCTGGACTGTGTTGGAGCAGTACTTC. Residues: CASSPTWTVLEQYF.

This clone was counted between two and nine times. V is TRBV12-3 or TRBV12-4 and J is TRBJ2-1; D gene unclear. V was clipped by 5 bases and J by 6 bases, with 11 bases between them. This CDR3 contains 13 residues. CDR3 protein: CASSRSSGNEQFF. In DNA form, the CDR3 reads TGTGCCAGCAGTCGATCCTCGGGCAATGAGCAGTTCTTC.

The rearrangement joins TRBV11-2 to TRBJ2-1, with 10 positions matching TRBD2. This CDR3 is built from 15 residues. The V gene end was trimmed by 0 bases and the J gene end by 6 bases; junction bases not matched to a gene: 2. The germline V gene has CDR1 SGHAT and CDR2 FQNNGV. Here the CDR3 DNA reads TGTGCCAGCAGCTTAGATGGGACTAGCGTCAATGAGCAGTTCTTC. Protein: CASSLDGTSVNEQFF. Full variable domain (outside the CDR3, taken from reference TRBV11-2 and TRBJ2-1): EAGVAQSPRYKIIEKRQSVAFWCNPISGHATLYWYQQILGQGPKLLIQFQNNGVVDDSQLPKDRFSAERLKGVDSTLKIQPAKLEDSAVYLCASSLDGTSVNEQFFGPGTRLTVL.

The rearrangement joins TRBV7-8 to TRBJ1-6; unclear D gene. CDR1 and CDR2 (germline): SGHVS, FQNEAQ. The CDR3 runs to 16 residues. V lost 7 bases to trimming and J lost 7 bases, with 20 bases between them. CDR3: CASNLGFVAGNSPLHF. The CDR3 DNA reads TGTGCCAGCAACCTCGGGTTTGTGGCCGGAAATTCACCCCTCCACTTT.

This clone was found once. The chain combines TRBV2 with TRBJ2-3; D is unclear. Trimming took 5 bases from V and 3 from J, leaving 9 bases between them. This CDR3 comprises 13 residues. The germline CDR1 and CDR2 sequences are SNHLY and FYNNEI. CDR3: CASSLTDTDTQYF. Here the CDR3 DNA reads TGTGCCAGCAGTTTGACGGATACAGATACGCAGTATTTT.

The chain carries TRBV7-2 and TRBJ2-3; 10 bases agree with TRBD2. This CDR3 spans 15 amino acids. J gave up 2 bases and V 6 bases, and 5 bases lay outside the gene matches. The germline gives CDR1 SGHTA, CDR2 FQGNSA. CDR3 DNA sequence: TGTGCCAGCAGATGGACTAGCGGATACACAGATACGCAGTATTTT. Amino acid sequence: CASRWTSGYTDTQYF.

Only one count was recorded for this clone. V is TRBV5-1 and J is TRBJ2-6; D tentatively fits TRBD1 or TRBD2 (6 bases each). The V end was cut by 0 bases, the J end by 0 bases, with 13 bases between. The germline gives CDR1 SGHRS, CDR2 YFSETQ. The CDR3 totals 18 residues. The CDR3 sequence: CASSLGGTSRSGANVLTF. The CDR3 DNA reads as TGCGCCAGCAGCTTGGGCGGGACATCTCGCTCTGGGGCCAACGTCCTGACTTTC. The complete variable domain, with remaining parts taken from reference TRBV5-1 and TRBJ2-6, reads KAGVTQTPRYLIKTRGQQVTLSCSPISGHRSVSWYQQTPGQGLQFLFEYFSETQRNKGNFPGRFSGRQFSNSRSEMNVSTLELGDSALYLCASSLGGTSRSGANVLTFGAGSRLTVL.

The chain links TRBV5-1 to TRBJ1-6; tentative D call: TRBD1 (5 bases). This CDR3 spans 16 amino acids. V lost 7 bases and J 7 bases, leaving 21 bases between the germline ends. Germline CDR1 reads SGHRS; CDR2 reads YFSETQ. For the CDR3, the DNA is TGCGCCAGCTCTAGGATGATTGGGACGGAAAATTCACCCCTCCACTTT. Encoded protein: CASSRMIGTENSPLHF.

This rearrangement joins TRBV6-5 to TRBJ2-1; TRBD2 might be the D (5 bases). The germline CDR1 and CDR2 sequences are MNHEY and SVGAGI. Deletions cut 0 bases from V and 0 bases from J, with 9 bases between. The CDR3 is 16 residues long. The CDR3 region has the DNA TGTGCCAGCAGTTACTCAGCGGCGGACTCCTACAATGAGCAGTTCTTC. Its protein product is CASSYSAADSYNEQFF.

The chain couples TRBV6-6 to TRBJ1-1; D may be TRBD1 (5 bases). Looked up from germline, CDR1 is MNHNY and CDR2 is SVGAGI (reference sequence). Trimming took 10 bases from V and 7 from J, leaving 19 bases between them. The CDR3 runs to 13 residues. Written as DNA, the CDR3 is TGTGCCACGACCCGGTCGGGGGATAGTGAAGCTTTCTTT. Protein: CATTRSGDSEAFF.

CDR3 region: CASSLGAGSSYNSPLHF. CDR3 DNA sequence: TGTGCCAGCAGCTTGGGAGCGGGGAGCTCCTATAATTCACCCCTCCACTTT. V is TRBV5-4 and J is TRBJ1-6; D gene ambiguous. CDR1 is SGHNT, CDR2 YYREEE, per germline (reference sequence). V shed 0 bases and J shed 0 bases, with 10 bases lying between them. CDR3 size: 17 residues.

The chain couples TRBV7-9 to TRBJ1-4; no firm D call. The V gene lost 1 base and the J gene lost 0 bases, with 6 bases spanning the gap. There are 15 residues in the CDR3. In germline, CDR1 is SEHNR, CDR2 FQNEAQ (reference sequence). The CDR3 DNA is TGTGCCAGCAGCTTAGATCGGGCAACTAATGAAAAACTGTTTTTT. Translated: CASSLDRATNEKLFF.

This sequence joins TRBV2 and TRBJ2-7; TRBD1 agrees at 8 bases. With 2 bases clipped from V and 1 base from J, the junction kept 7 bases outside the gene matches. Germline loops: CDR1 SNHLY, CDR2 FYNNEI. The CDR3 runs 16 residues. CDR3 protein: CASSEFQTGASYEQYF. In DNA form, the CDR3 reads TGTGCCAGCAGTGAATTTCAGACAGGGGCGTCCTACGAGCAGTACTTC.

The chain couples TRBV2 to TRBJ1-4; D is undetermined. The CDR3 length is 15 residues. V was pared by 7 bases and J by 0 bases, with 12 bases between. The germline gives CDR1 SNHLY, CDR2 FYNNEI. This chain's CDR3 is CASMPNDATNEKLFF. CDR3 sequence (DNA): TGTGCCAGCATGCCGAATGATGCAACTAATGAAAAACTGTTTTTT.

The chain employs TRBV30 and TRBJ2-1; maybe TRBD2 (5 bases). Trimming left V 0 bases short and J 9 bases short, with 12 bases between. CDR3 length equals 13 residues. The germline gives CDR1 GTSNPN, CDR2 SVGIG (reference sequence). The CDR3 protein is CAWSVPPRVEQFF. The DNA of the CDR3 is TGTGCCTGGAGTGTACCCCCGAGGGTTGAGCAGTTCTTC.

The CDR3 region is CASSPPSPGQDIRRIQYF. DNA of the CDR3: TGTGCCAGCAGTCCCCCTTCTCCGGGACAAGATATTCGTCGCATTCAGTACTTC. The chain is built from TRBV28 and TRBJ2-4; possible D gene TRBD1, 6 bases. V was shortened by 5 bases and J by 9 bases, with 29 bases between the two germline ends. CDR3 length: 18 amino acids. CDR1 is MDHEN, CDR2 SYDVKM, per germline.